Listed below are T cell receptor beta chains from one sample, sequenced in a study of identical twins. MiXCR, applied by TCRdb to the 5' RACE reads, yields one record per CDR3 protein. The sample holds approximately 260,000 distinct CDR3 sequences, about 8.3% seen once. The same sample was also used in a study of yellow fever vaccine responses in identical twins.

Sequencing was carried out using CD8+ T cells sorted from blood. These receptors were collected from a woman under 30 in good health. CDR3s include the opening cysteine and the closing phenylalanine or tryptophan. Fields, in order: CDR3 protein, CDR3 DNA, J gene, clone size, D gene, V gene. The D gene is left open where the match is weak. The size of a clone is reported for some rows only, either as once, few or many, or as a class for expanded clones.

CDR3aa: CASSLRDRPYEQYF
CDR3nt: TGCGCCAGCAGCTTAAGGGACAGGCCCTACGAGCAGTACTTC
j_gene: TRBJ2-7
abundance: many
d_gene: TRBD1
v_gene: TRBV5-1

CDR3aa: CASSLSSASGDQETQYF
CDR3nt: TGTGCCAGCAGTTTGTCGTCGGCTAGCGGGGACCAAGAGACCCAGTACTTC
j_gene: TRBJ2-5
abundance: many
d_gene: TRBD2
v_gene: TRBV12-3/TRBV12-4

CDR3aa: CASSLSLSDRAHLTNEKLFF
CDR3nt: TGTGCCAGCAGTTTATCCTTATCGGACAGGGCGCATCTGACTAATGAAAAACTGTTTTTT
j_gene: TRBJ1-4
abundance: many
d_gene: TRBD1
v_gene: TRBV12-3/TRBV12-4

CDR3aa: CASSPTRYNEQFF
CDR3nt: TGTGCCAGCAGTCCGACTAGATACAATGAGCAGTTCTTC
j_gene: TRBJ2-1
abundance: many
d_gene: .
v_gene: TRBV12-3/TRBV12-4

CDR3aa: CASSQNQDGEITYEQYF
CDR3nt: TGCGCCAGCAGCCAAAACCAGGACGGGGAGATAACCTACGAGCAGTACTTC
j_gene: TRBJ2-7
abundance: few
d_gene: .
v_gene: TRBV4-3

CDR3aa: CASSSSSGSDGYTF
CDR3nt: TGTGCCAGCAGTTCGTCCTCAGGGTCCGATGGCTACACCTTC
j_gene: TRBJ1-2
abundance: many
d_gene: .
v_gene: TRBV12-3/TRBV12-4

CDR3aa: CASSYYRGRSETQYF
CDR3nt: TGTGCCAGCAGCTACTACCGGGGGCGGTCGGAGACCCAGTACTTC
j_gene: TRBJ2-5
abundance: .
d_gene: .
v_gene: TRBV6-5

CDR3aa: CASSLSALDEQYF
CDR3nt: TGTGCCAGCAGTTTATCGGCGCTGGACGAGCAGTACTTC
j_gene: TRBJ2-7
abundance: .
d_gene: .
v_gene: TRBV28

CDR3aa: CSAQGREYQETQYF
CDR3nt: TGCAGCGCACAGGGGAGAGAGTACCAAGAGACCCAGTACTTC
j_gene: TRBJ2-5
abundance: .
d_gene: TRBD1
v_gene: TRBV29-1

CDR3aa: CASGQVPIQETQYF
CDR3nt: TGTGCCAGCGGACAGGTACCAATTCAAGAGACCCAGTACTTC
j_gene: TRBJ2-5
abundance: .
d_gene: TRBD1
v_gene: TRBV28

CDR3aa: CASSQGSNTEAFF
CDR3nt: TGTGCCAGCAGTCAAGGATCGAACACTGAAGCTTTCTTT
j_gene: TRBJ1-1
abundance: many
d_gene: .
v_gene: TRBV6-1

CDR3aa: CASSYRDGKPSYEQYF
CDR3nt: TGTGCCAGCAGCTACCGGGACGGAAAACCCTCCTACGAGCAGTACTTC
j_gene: TRBJ2-7
abundance: many
d_gene: .
v_gene: TRBV3-1

CDR3aa: CASRGGPSTDTQYF
CDR3nt: TGTGCCAGCAGGGGGGGGCCTTCCACAGATACGCAGTATTTT
j_gene: TRBJ2-3
abundance: few
d_gene: .
v_gene: TRBV6-1

CDR3aa: CASSFVAGGGPEQYF
CDR3nt: TGTGCCAGCAGCTTCGTGGCGGGAGGCGGCCCCGAGCAGTACTTC
j_gene: TRBJ2-7
abundance: few
d_gene: TRBD2
v_gene: TRBV7-9

CDR3aa: CASSPPGTSASTIYF
CDR3nt: TGTGCCAGCAGCCCTCCTGGGACATCGGCGAGCACCATATATTTT
j_gene: TRBJ1-3
abundance: .
d_gene: .
v_gene: TRBV28

CDR3aa: CASSQLANSWGDNEQFF
CDR3nt: TGTGCCAGCAGCCAACTCGCCAATAGCTGGGGAGACAATGAGCAGTTCTTC
j_gene: TRBJ2-1
abundance: many
d_gene: .
v_gene: TRBV7-8

CDR3aa: CASSLGLAPSYNEQFF
CDR3nt: TGCGCCAGCAGCTTGGGGCTAGCGCCTTCCTACAATGAGCAGTTCTTC
j_gene: TRBJ2-1
abundance: many
d_gene: .
v_gene: TRBV5-1

CDR3aa: CASSLGGYTYEQYF
CDR3nt: TGTGCCAGCAGCTTAGGTGGTTATACCTACGAGCAGTACTTC
j_gene: TRBJ2-7
abundance: many
d_gene: .
v_gene: TRBV7-8

CDR3aa: CASSLQGANTGELFF
CDR3nt: TGTGCCAGCAGCTTACAGGGGGCGAACACCGGGGAGCTGTTTTTT
j_gene: TRBJ2-2
abundance: few
d_gene: TRBD1
v_gene: TRBV7-9

CDR3aa: CSVDVAGEVWEQYF
CDR3nt: TGCAGCGTTGATGTGGCAGGGGAAGTGTGGGAGCAGTACTTC
j_gene: TRBJ2-7
abundance: few
d_gene: .
v_gene: TRBV29-1

CDR3aa: CASSLGSGGAETQYF
CDR3nt: TGCGCCAGCAGCTTGGGGTCAGGGGGTGCGGAGACCCAGTACTTC
j_gene: TRBJ2-5
abundance: .
d_gene: TRBD1
v_gene: TRBV5-1

CDR3aa: CAISVGLAGGSNYNEQFF
CDR3nt: TGTGCCATCAGTGTTGGACTAGCGGGGGGGTCAAACTACAATGAGCAGTTCTTC
j_gene: TRBJ2-1
abundance: few
d_gene: TRBD2
v_gene: TRBV10-3